There are a few counts of the clone carrying this T cell receptor (beta chain). Its antigen remains unidentified. A read error may produce the germline difference seen at one junction end. 13 Jbeta primers and 60 Vbeta primers were used for the PCR. Assay: immunoSEQ multiplex PCR; the TCRdb copy retains only in-frame clones and omits some. The sample shows roughly 200,000 clones, just under 80% of them seen only once. The length of the CDR3 is 16 residues. CDR1 is SEHNR, CDR2 FQNEAQ, per germline (reference sequence). This sample is part of a study of cytomegalovirus exposure and HLA in healthy donors. Study outcomes and limitations: Under in vitro conditions, three CMV-associated chains were confirmed as specific for CMV antigens.

What was sequenced was PBMCs. The sequence was obtained from a female donor in good health and CMV-seronegative. The chain couples TRBV7-9 to TRBJ2-5; 8 nucleotides line up with TRBD1. The CDR3 bases are TGTTCCAGCAGCTTAAGACAGGGGAGCCAAGAAGAGACCCAGTACTTC. Amino acid sequence: CSSSLRQGSQEETQYF.